The 8 T cell receptor beta chains given below trace back to one sample, sequenced in a study of blood T cell repertoires in COVID-19. The assay was immunoSEQ multiplex PCR, and TCRdb's table has in-frame clones only and misses some. This sample has over 200,000 clones; roughly 90% occur once, and the top ten carry approximately 4.3%. Sequencing input: PBMCs or T cells enriched from blood (not recorded which). The receptors come from a woman aged 25-40 years with acute COVID-19.

V and J are TRBV7-6 and TRBJ2-3, with 10 bases lining up with TRBD2. V shed 6 bases, J shed 2 bases, and the junction held 14 bases outside the gene matches. Germline lookup yields CDR1 SGHVS and CDR2 FNYEAQ. This CDR3 has 18 residues. The CDR3 region has the DNA TGTGCCAGCAGGCCACTTTCGGGTCTAGCGGGGGTCACAGATACGCAGTATTTT. Its protein product is CASRPLSGLAGVTDTQYF.

This chain uses TRBV7-2 with TRBJ1-6; possibly TRBD1 for D (6 bases). Germline V gene data show CDR1 as SGHTA and CDR2 as FQGNSA. The V gene lost 5 bases and the J gene lost 7 bases, with 15 bases spanning the gap. The CDR3 is 15 amino acids. The CDR3 region has the DNA TGTGCCAGCAGCAGAAGACAGGAAACAAATTCACCCCTCCACTTT. This sequence encodes CASSRRQETNSPLHF.

V gene TRBV5-8 combines with J gene TRBJ2-2, with D possibly being TRBD2 (6 bases). The length of the CDR3 is 18 residues. Trimming took off 0 bases at V and 0 bases at J, with 15 bases between the two ends. Germline V gene lookup returns CDR1 SGHTS and CDR2 YDEGEE. The CDR3 coding sequence is TGTGCCAGCAGCTTGGTCTGGCGGGGAGCCGCGAACACCGGGGAGCTGTTTTTT. Translated: CASSLVWRGAANTGELFF.

The V gene is TRBV7-2, the J gene TRBJ1-6, with D perhaps matching TRBD1 (6 bases). Germline assignment: CDR1 SGHTA and CDR2 FQGNSA. The germline V and J ends were trimmed by 4 bases and 6 bases, with 10 bases remaining between them. CDR3 length equals 14 residues. The CDR3 here is CASSWGTSNSPLHF. CDR3 bases: TGTGCCAGCAGCTGGGGGACAAGTAATTCACCCCTCCACTTT.

The chain recombines TRBV11-3 with TRBJ2-7, with D perhaps TRBD2 (5 bases). Trimming took 2 bases from V and 0 from J, leaving 17 bases between them. Germline V gene sequence: CDR1 SGHNT, CDR2 YENEEA. This CDR3 is built from 17 residues. In DNA, the CDR3 is TGTGCCAGCAGCTTAAAAGGATCCGGACTCACCTCCTACGAGCAGTACTTC. Translation: CASSLKGSGLTSYEQYF.

The CDR3 region has the DNA TGTGCCAGCAGTGAGCTAGCGGGGGGGCCCGGAGATACGCAGTATTTT. Residues: CASSELAGGPGDTQYF. J is TRBJ2-3 and V is TRBV6-1; TRBD2 matches 12 bases. CDR1 is MNHNS and CDR2 is SASEGT in the germline V gene. V was pared by 3 bases and J by 5 bases, with 6 bases of the junction left unmatched. This CDR3 has 16 residues.

The chain is built from TRBV2 and TRBJ1-2; D is unclear. The CDR3 has 13 amino acids. Per germline, CDR1 SNHLY and CDR2 FYNNEI. Deletions cut 6 bases from V and 0 bases from J, with 8 bases between. CDR3 sequence (DNA): TGTGCCAGCAGCGGGGATACTAACTATGGCTACACCTTC. Its translation is CASSGDTNYGYTF.

The CDR3: CASSLLRGEAFF. CDR3 nucleotide sequence: TGTGCCAGCAGCTTACTTCGGGGAGAAGCTTTCTTT. The V and J genes are TRBV7-9 and TRBJ1-1; D unresolved. Germline CDR1 is SEHNR and CDR2 is FQNEAQ (reference sequence). V gave up 2 bases and J gave up 8 bases, with 9 bases separating them. CDR3 size: 12 residues. The entire variable domain, with the rest obtained from reference TRBV7-9 and TRBJ1-1, is as follows: DTGVSQNPRHKITKRGQNVTFRCDPISEHNRLYWYRQTLGQGPEFLTYFQNEAQLEKSRLLSDRFSAERPKGSFSTLEIQRTEQGDSAMYLCASSLLRGEAFFGQGTRLTVV.